The rows below give T cell receptor beta chains drawn from one sample of a study of regulatory T cells in long-lasting Graves disease. TCRdb passed the multiplex PCR reads through MiXCR, listing each CDR3 protein once. The sample lists about 430,000 distinct CDR3 sequences; around a fifth were seen once. Material: peripheral blood mononuclear cells (PBMCs), obtained when the disease was refractory, from a patient treated with antithyroid drugs. These receptors came from a female donor with Graves disease. Each CDR3 is given with its conserved first and last residue. The D gene is left open where the match is weak. A clone size is listed for some rows: how often the clone was seen (once, few, many), or a class if it is expanded.

abundance,j_gene,v_gene,d_gene,CDR3nt,CDR3aa
few,TRBJ1-4,TRBV5-5,TRBD1,TGTGCCAGCAGCACAGACGGGACAGAGCTTAATGAAAAACTGTTTTTT,CASSTDGTELNEKLFF
few,TRBJ2-7,TRBV7-9,NA,TGTGCCAGCAGCTTAGTCGGAAACGCCTACGAGCAGTACTTC,CASSLVGNAYEQYF
NA,TRBJ2-7,TRBV7-6,NA,TGTGCCAGCAGCCTAGGATCGGGGAGAGAGCAGTACTTC,CASSLGSGREQYF
NA,TRBJ2-5,TRBV19,NA,TGTGCCAGTAGTATTTATCCCGGGGAGACCCAGTACTTC,CASSIYPGETQYF
many,TRBJ2-7,TRBV27,TRBD2,TGTGCCAGCAGTCGAGCGGGAGGATACTACGAGCAGTACTTC,CASSRAGGYYEQYF
NA,TRBJ1-1,TRBV25-1,NA,TGTGCCAGCAATTTCGACAGGAACACTGAAGCTTTCTTT,CASNFDRNTEAFF
many,TRBJ1-5,TRBV9,NA,TGTGCCAGCAGCGGGGGGACGGACAATCAGCCCCAGCATTTT,CASSGGTDNQPQHF
many,TRBJ1-2,TRBV11-2,TRBD1,TGTGCCAGCAGGCGAACCACCGGGACAGGGGGTAACTATGGCTACACCTTC,CASRRTTGTGGNYGYTF
few,TRBJ2-7,TRBV10-3,TRBD2,TGTGCCATCAAAACTAGCGAATTCTACGAGCAGTACTTC,CAIKTSEFYEQYF
NA,TRBJ1-5,TRBV20-1,NA,TGCAGTGCGACCCGGACAAGGGGTTATAGCAATCAGCCCCAGCATTTT,CSATRTRGYSNQPQHF
many,TRBJ2-5,TRBV29-1,NA,TGCAGCGTTGAAGATCGGGAGACCCAGTACTTC,CSVEDRETQYF
few,TRBJ1-1,TRBV28,NA,TGTGCCAGCAGTTCTCGGGAGGAAGCTTTCTTT,CASSSREEAFF
many,TRBJ1-5,TRBV29-1,NA,TGCAGCGTTGTTGGGCAGAGGGATCAGCCCCAGCATTTT,CSVVGQRDQPQHF
many,TRBJ2-7,TRBV18,NA,TGTGCCAGCTCACCTCATCCTAACTACGAGCAGTACTTC,CASSPHPNYEQYF
many,TRBJ2-6,TRBV6-5,NA,TGTGCCAGCAGTTACAGGGGCTCTGGGGCCAACGTCCTGACTTTC,CASSYRGSGANVLTF
many,TRBJ1-5,TRBV28,NA,TGTGCCAGCAGTTTAGGATTGCAGCCCCAGCATTTT,CASSLGLQPQHF
few,TRBJ2-7,TRBV9,NA,TGTGCCAGCAGCGTAGCGGAGGGGAGTAGCGAGCAGTACTTC,CASSVAEGSSEQYF
NA,TRBJ2-2,TRBV30,TRBD1,TGTGCCTGGAGCACACATAGGGGGCCTAACACCGGGGAGCTGTTTTTT,CAWSTHRGPNTGELFF
NA,TRBJ1-2,TRBV10-3,NA,TGTGCCATCAGCCAAGGTCAGCCTCCCAGGGATGGCTACACCTTC,CAISQGQPPRDGYTF
many,TRBJ2-5,TRBV14,TRBD2,TGTGCCAGCAGCCCACCCGGACTAGCGAAACAAGAGACCCAGTACTTC,CASSPPGLAKQETQYF
NA,TRBJ1-1,TRBV20-1,NA,TGCAGTGCTAGAGATATAACGAACACTGAAGCTTTCTTT,CSARDITNTEAFF
many,TRBJ1-2,TRBV19,NA,TGTGCCAGTAGTATAAGCCATCCGGGCCTGGGCGAGGGCTACACCTTC,CASSISHPGLGEGYTF
many,TRBJ2-7,TRBV7-8,NA,TGTGCCAGCAGCCCACGCAAAAACCCCGAGCAGTACTTC,CASSPRKNPEQYF
NA,TRBJ2-3,TRBV28,NA,TGTGCCAGCAGTTCCCGACTGGGCCCCACAGATACGCAGTATTTT,CASSSRLGPTDTQYF
NA,TRBJ2-7,TRBV6-1,TRBD1,TGTGCCAGCAGTGATTGGACAGGGAGGTACGAGCAGTACTTC,CASSDWTGRYEQYF
NA,TRBJ1-5,TRBV5-1,TRBD1,TGCGCCAGCAGCGGCTACAGGGGGAGTGCGGCGCGCGGCTACAATCAGCCCCAGCATTTT,CASSGYRGSAARGYNQPQHF
few,TRBJ2-2,TRBV7-8,TRBD2,TGTGCCAGCAGCTCCTTAGCGGGATGGAACACCGGGGAGCTGTTTTTT,CASSSLAGWNTGELFF
NA,TRBJ2-5,TRBV5-1,TRBD1,TGCGCCAGCAGCTGGGGACAGGGTTGGGAGACCCAGTACTTC,CASSWGQGWETQYF
NA,TRBJ1-4,TRBV20-1,NA,TGCAGTGCCCCGGGACGGGCTAATGAAAAACTGTTTTTT,CSAPGRANEKLFF
many,TRBJ2-5,TRBV2,NA,TGTGCCAGCAGGTTGAACTCCGGAGAGACCCAGTACTTC,CASRLNSGETQYF
many,TRBJ2-5,TRBV11-2,NA,TGTGCCAGCAGCTTAGTTGTAGAGACCCAGTACTTC,CASSLVVETQYF
NA,TRBJ2-1,TRBV28,TRBD2,TGTGCCAGCAGCTTAGGAGCGGGAGGACACTACAATGAGCAGTTCTTC,CASSLGAGGHYNEQFF
many,TRBJ2-7,TRBV12-3/TRBV12-4,TRBD1,TGTGCCAGCAGTTTAAACCCTCAAGGACAGGGCGGCGAGCAGTACTTC,CASSLNPQGQGGEQYF
NA,TRBJ1-5,TRBV20-1,NA,TGCAGTGCCACCCTACCCGGTCGGCAGCCCCAGCATTTT,CSATLPGRQPQHF
few,TRBJ1-6,TRBV11-2,NA,TGTGCCAGCAGCTTAGACAGGGAGGATTCACCCCTCCACTTT,CASSLDREDSPLHF
NA,TRBJ1-4,TRBV14,TRBD1,TGTGCCAGCAGCTTACAGGGGGCGCGTGAAAAACTGTTTTTT,CASSLQGAREKLFF
NA,TRBJ2-7,TRBV20-1,NA,TGCAGTGCTAGCGGGACCCTAGGGTACGAGCAGTACTTC,CSASGTLGYEQYF
NA,TRBJ1-1,TRBV20-1,NA,TGCAGTGCTCACCGGGACACTGAAGCTCTCTTT,CSAHRDTEALF
many,TRBJ1-1,TRBV28,NA,TGTGCCAGCAGTTTAACGGCAGCCCGGGCGTTCTTT,CASSLTAARAFF
few,TRBJ2-7,TRBV20-1,NA,TGCAGTGCTAGAGATCAGGGATTCCACGAGCAGTACTTC,CSARDQGFHEQYF
many,TRBJ2-7,TRBV27,NA,TGTGCCAGCAGTTTAGGGGGGCTAGGATACGAGCAGTACTTC,CASSLGGLGYEQYF
many,TRBJ2-5,TRBV2,TRBD2,TGTGCCAGCAGGGCCGGGACTAGAAAAACAGAGACCCAGTACTTC,CASRAGTRKTETQYF
many,TRBJ1-1,TRBV3-1,NA,TGTGCCAGCAGCCAAGTAGGGGGGCGCAGGACTGAAGCTTTCTTT,CASSQVGGRRTEAFF
NA,TRBJ1-6,TRBV20-1,TRBD1,TGCAGTGCTAGTCTTTCCACTACAGGGGCAGATAATTCACCCCTCCACTTT,CSASLSTTGADNSPLHF
many,TRBJ2-5,TRBV11-2,NA,TGTGCCAGCAGCGTCGGGACCGCGTCCGAGACCCAGTACTTC,CASSVGTASETQYF
many,TRBJ2-7,TRBV28,NA,TGTGCCAGCAGCCAGGGACCCGCGTCCTACGAGCAGTACTTC,CASSQGPASYEQYF
NA,TRBJ2-2,TRBV30,NA,TGTGCCTGGAAGTGGGGGTCCGGGGAGCTGTTTTTT,CAWKWGSGELFF
many,TRBJ2-7,TRBV15,TRBD2,TGTGCCACCAGACTAGCGGGTACTTTCGGGTCCGAGCAGTACTTC,CATRLAGTFGSEQYF
once,TRBJ1-3,TRBV7-3,TRBD1,TGTGCCAGCAGCTTAGCGGGCAAGACAGGGGTTGCTGGAAACACCATATATTTT,CASSLAGKTGVAGNTIYF